Here is one TCR beta chain with its context. As yet, its antigen is unknown. These data come from a study of vaccination and CD4 T cells after COVID-19. At the Johns Hopkins FTIC core, DNA taken from cultured CD4+ T cells was sequenced by way of the Oncomine TCR Beta short-read assay. Using its own MiXCR run on the PCR reads, TCRdb lists one record per CDR3 protein. The sample holds roughly 14,000 distinct CDR3 sequences, 40% to 60% seen once. Treatment: approximately nine-day PBMC culture with coronavirus spike peptide pools or control peptides (ViraFEST assay). The medium had half its volume replaced with fresh IL-2 medium on days 3 and 7. The CDR3 spans 12 residues. V lost 8 bases and J lost 7, with 12 bases in between. Germline V CDR1 and CDR2: MNHEY, SVGEGT.

J is TRBJ1-5 and V is TRBV6-2 or TRBV6-3; tentative D call: TRBD1 (5 bases). The sequencing used cultured CD4+ T cells from blood, collected after SARS-CoV-2 vaccination. This receptor was obtained from a human donor with COVID-19. CDR3 sequence reads: CASGQGGQPQHF. The DNA of the CDR3 is TGTGCCAGCGGTCAGGGAGGGCAGCCCCAGCATTTT.